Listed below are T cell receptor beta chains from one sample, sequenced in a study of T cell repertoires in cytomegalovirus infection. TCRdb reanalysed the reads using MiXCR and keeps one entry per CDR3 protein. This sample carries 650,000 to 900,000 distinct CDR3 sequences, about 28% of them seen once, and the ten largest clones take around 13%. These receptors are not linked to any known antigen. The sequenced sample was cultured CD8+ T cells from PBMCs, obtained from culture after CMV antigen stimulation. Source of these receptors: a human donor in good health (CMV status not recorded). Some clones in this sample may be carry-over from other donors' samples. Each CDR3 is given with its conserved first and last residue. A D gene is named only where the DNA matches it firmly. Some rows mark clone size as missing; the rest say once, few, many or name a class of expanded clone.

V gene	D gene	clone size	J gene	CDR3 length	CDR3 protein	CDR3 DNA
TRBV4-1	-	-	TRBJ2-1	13	CASSHTLGNEQFF	TGCGCCAGCAGCCATACCCTGGGCAATGAGCAGTTCTTC
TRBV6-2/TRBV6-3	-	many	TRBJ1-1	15	CASSFPPRGGTEAFF	TGTGCCAGCAGTTTCCCACCGCGGGGAGGCACTGAAGCTTTCTTT
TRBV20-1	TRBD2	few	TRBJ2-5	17	CSARDHNSGGRRETQYF	TGCAGTGCTAGAGATCACAATAGCGGGGGGCGGAGAGAGACCCAGTACTTC
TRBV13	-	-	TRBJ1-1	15	CASSSGREGNTEAFF	TGTGCCAGCAGCTCGGGACGGGAGGGGAACACTGAAGCTTTCTTT
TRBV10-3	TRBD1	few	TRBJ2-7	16	CAIRTPGQGTLDGQYF	TGTGCCATCAGAACTCCGGGACAGGGGACCTTGGATGGGCAGTACTTC
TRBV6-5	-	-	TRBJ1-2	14	CASKVSSVNYGYTF	TGTGCCAGCAAAGTTTCCAGTGTGAACTATGGCTACACCTTC
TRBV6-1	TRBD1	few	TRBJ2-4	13	CASSEARDRVWYF	TGTGCCAGCAGTGAAGCGCGGGACAGGGTTTGGTACTTC
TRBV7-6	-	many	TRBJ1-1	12	CASSLKGTEAFF	TGTGCCAGCAGCTTAAAGGGCACTGAAGCTTTCTTT
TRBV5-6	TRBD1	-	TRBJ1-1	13	CASSLVQGAEAFF	TGTGCCAGCAGCTTGGTTCAGGGGGCTGAAGCTTTCTTT
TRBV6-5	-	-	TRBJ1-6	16	CASSYGVRSRNSPLHF	TGTGCCAGCAGTTACGGTGTCAGGTCGAGAAATTCACCCCTCCACTTT
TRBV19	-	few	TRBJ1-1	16	CASSPWTAPTNTEAFF	TGTGCCAGTAGCCCATGGACAGCCCCGACGAACACTGAAGCTTTCTTT
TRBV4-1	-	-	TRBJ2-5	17	CASSRGTGTRVRETQYF	TGCGCCAGCAGCCGGGGTACCGGGACGAGAGTCAGGGAGACCCAGTACTTC
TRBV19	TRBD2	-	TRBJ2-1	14	CASSWRGGDNEQFF	TGTGCCAGTAGTTGGAGGGGAGGGGACAATGAGCAGTTCTTC